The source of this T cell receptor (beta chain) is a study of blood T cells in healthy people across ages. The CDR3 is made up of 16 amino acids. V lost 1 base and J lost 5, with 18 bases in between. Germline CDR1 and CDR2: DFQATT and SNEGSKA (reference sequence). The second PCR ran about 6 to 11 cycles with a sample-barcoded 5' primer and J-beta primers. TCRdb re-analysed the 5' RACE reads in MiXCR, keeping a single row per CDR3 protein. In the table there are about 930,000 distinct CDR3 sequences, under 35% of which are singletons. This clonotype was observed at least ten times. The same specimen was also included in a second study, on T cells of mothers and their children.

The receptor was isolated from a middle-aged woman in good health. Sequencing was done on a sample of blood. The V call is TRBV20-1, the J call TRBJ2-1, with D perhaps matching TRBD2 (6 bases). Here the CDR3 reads CSARGGRTTWDNEQFF. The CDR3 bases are TGCAGTGCTAGAGGGGGGAGGACCACCTGGGACAATGAGCAGTTCTTC.